This T cell receptor beta chain emerged from a study of blood T cell repertoires in COVID-19. Clones were sequenced by immunoSEQ multiplex PCR, and TCRdb holds only the in-frame ones, with some missing. Of approximately 500,000 clones listed, 75% to 90% are singletons. Losses at the gene ends were 6 bases for V and 3 bases for J; bases not matched to a gene: 5. CDR3 size: 13 residues. CDR1 and CDR2 (germline): SNHLY, FYNNEI. The sequence came from a human donor in a cohort sampled during active COVID-19. The chain links TRBV2 to TRBJ2-7, with TRBD1 matching over 7 bases. The sample consisted of peripheral blood. CDR3 nucleotide sequence: TGTGCCAGCAGACAGGGGTCTGACTACGAGCAGTACTTC. Its protein product is CASRQGSDYEQYF. Full variable domain (rest looked up from reference TRBV2 and TRBJ2-7): EPEVTQTPSHQVTQMGQEVILRCVPISNHLYFYWYRQILGQKVEFLVSFYNNEISEKSEIFDDQFSVERPDGSNFTLKIRSTKLEDSAMYFCASRQGSDYEQYFGPGTRLTVT.